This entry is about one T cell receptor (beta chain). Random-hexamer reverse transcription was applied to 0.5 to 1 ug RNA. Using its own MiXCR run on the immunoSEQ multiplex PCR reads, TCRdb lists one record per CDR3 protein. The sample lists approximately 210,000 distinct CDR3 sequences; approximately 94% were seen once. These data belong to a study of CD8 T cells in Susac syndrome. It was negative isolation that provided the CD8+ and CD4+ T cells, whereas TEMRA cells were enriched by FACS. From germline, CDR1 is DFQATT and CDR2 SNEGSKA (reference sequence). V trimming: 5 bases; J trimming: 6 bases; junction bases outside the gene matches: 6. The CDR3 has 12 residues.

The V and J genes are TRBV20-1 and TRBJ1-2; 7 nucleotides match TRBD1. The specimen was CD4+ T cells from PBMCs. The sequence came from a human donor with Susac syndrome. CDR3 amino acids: CSALQGSDGYTF. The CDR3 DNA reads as TGCAGTGCTTTACAGGGGTCGGATGGCTACACCTTC.